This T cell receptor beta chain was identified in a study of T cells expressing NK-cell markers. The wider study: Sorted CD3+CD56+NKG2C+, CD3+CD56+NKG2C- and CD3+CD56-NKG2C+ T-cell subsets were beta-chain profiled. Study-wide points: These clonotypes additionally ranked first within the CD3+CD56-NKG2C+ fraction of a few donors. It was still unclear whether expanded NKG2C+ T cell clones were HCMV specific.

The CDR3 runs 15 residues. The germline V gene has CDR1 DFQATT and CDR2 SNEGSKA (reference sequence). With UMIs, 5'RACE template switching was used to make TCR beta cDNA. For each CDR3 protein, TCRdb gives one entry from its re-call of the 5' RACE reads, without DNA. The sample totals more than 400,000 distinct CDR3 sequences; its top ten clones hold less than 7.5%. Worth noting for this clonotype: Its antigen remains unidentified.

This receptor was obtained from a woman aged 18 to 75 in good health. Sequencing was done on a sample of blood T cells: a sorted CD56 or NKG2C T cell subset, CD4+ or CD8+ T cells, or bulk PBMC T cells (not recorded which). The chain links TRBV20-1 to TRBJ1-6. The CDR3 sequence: CSVGNRVLGDSPLHF.